The clone carrying this TCR beta chain was detected ten times or more. The antigen is unknown. Using its own MiXCR run on the RT-PCR reads, TCRdb lists one record per CDR3 protein. The sample records over 650,000 distinct CDR3 sequences, 15% to 20% being singletons. These data originate in a study of response to subunit inactivated influenza vaccine. Study-level points and caveats: The authors suggested that every seasonal influenza vaccination recruits few new T cells.

The V and J ends lost 6 bases and 10 bases respectively, with 21 bases between them. CDR1 is SQVTM and CDR2 is ANQGSEA in the germline V gene. This CDR3 has 14 residues. The input for sequencing was PBMCs from blood, taken more than 4 days after vaccination. This clonotype originated in a man between 50 and 59 years old who received an inactivated influenza vaccine. V is TRBV29-1 and J is TRBJ1-4; tentatively, D is TRBD1 (5 bases). For the CDR3, the DNA is TGCAGCGTACTTTATGGGGACGCCCAAGGAAAACTGTTTTTT. Translated: CSVLYGDAQGKLFF. The entire variable domain, with the rest obtained from reference TRBV29-1 and TRBJ1-4, is as follows: SAVISQKPSRDICQRGTSLTIQCQVDSQVTMMFWYRQQPGQSLTLIATANQGSEATYESGFVIDKFPISRPNLTFSTLTVSNMSPEDSSIYLCSVLYGDAQGKLFFGSGTQLSVL.